Each of the 5 T cell receptor beta chains below was sequenced from the same sample in a study of OX40 agonist ivuxolimab in advanced cancers. The data were produced by immunoSEQ multiplex PCR, yet TCRdb's version contains in-frame clones alone and is incomplete. The sample contains some 77,000 clones, 75% to 90% of which appear only once. Source: CD4+ or CD8+ T cells sorted from blood, taken in a trial of the OX40 agonist ivuxolimab. These receptors were collected from an adult with an advanced solid tumor such as melanoma, head and neck, liver or kidney cancer.

The V call is TRBV7-3, the J call TRBJ2-2; D uncertain. V lost 2 bases, J lost 2 bases, and 6 bases lay in between. This CDR3 spans 14 amino acids. Germline loops: CDR1 SGHTA, CDR2 FQGTGA. This CDR3 reads CASSLVSNTGELFF. DNA for the CDR3: TGTGCCAGCAGCTTAGTCAGTAACACCGGGGAGCTGTTTTTT.

V gene TRBV6-4 combines with J gene TRBJ1-1; 7 positions agree with TRBD1. V lost 3 bases and J lost 8; bases outside the gene matches: 12. CDR1 and CDR2 (germline): MRHNA, SNTAGT. The CDR3 contains 15 residues. In DNA, the CDR3 is TGTGCCAGCAGTGAAGGAACAGGGGCCCGGGGGGAAGCTTTCTTT. It encodes CASSEGTGARGEAFF.

The chain joins TRBV6-6 to TRBJ2-3, with D tentatively TRBD1 or TRBD2 (5 bases each). Per germline, CDR1 MNHNY and CDR2 SVGAGI (reference sequence). The CDR3 loop spans 15 amino acids. V dropped 5 bases and J dropped 4 bases, with 16 bases sitting between them. The CDR3 DNA reads as TGTGCCAGCAGTCCTGGGGATCGAGGGGCAGATACGCAGTATTTT. Translation gives CASSPGDRGADTQYF.

This chain joins TRBV5-1 and TRBJ2-7; possibly TRBD1 or TRBD2 for D (5 bases each). Trimming removed 0 bases at V and 5 bases at J, with 12 bases between. Per germline, CDR1 SGHRS and CDR2 YFSETQ. The CDR3 is 14 amino acids. The CDR3 here is CASSLESGDDEQYF. The DNA for the CDR3 is TGCGCCAGCAGCTTGGAGTCCGGGGACGACGAGCAGTACTTC. Complete variable domain (other parts from reference TRBV5-1 and TRBJ2-7): KAGVTQTPRYLIKTRGQQVTLSCSPISGHRSVSWYQQTPGQGLQFLFEYFSETQRNKGNFPGRFSGRQFSNSRSEMNVSTLELGDSALYLCASSLESGDDEQYFGPGTRLTVT.

This sequence joins TRBV11-3 and TRBJ2-1; TRBD2 might be the D (5 bases). Trimming left V 8 bases short and J 0 bases short, with 14 bases between. Germline V CDR1 and CDR2: SGHNT, YENEEA. This CDR3 spans 15 amino acids. The CDR3 DNA follows: TGTGCCAGCTCGAGTGTGGGGAGCTCCTACAATGAGCAGTTCTTC. Its protein is CASSSVGSSYNEQFF.